This TCR beta chain is from a study of blood T cell repertoires in COVID-19. Germline V gene sequence: CDR1 MNHEY, CDR2 SVGAGI. This CDR3 is built from 14 residues. The V and J ends lost 5 bases and 5 bases respectively, with 15 bases between them. Only in-frame clones appear in the TCRdb table, and some are missing; sequencing was by immunoSEQ multiplex PCR. The sample lists a few hundred thousand clones, 75% to 90% occurring once. The gene calls are TRBV6-5 and TRBJ1-1; weak D call: TRBD1 (5 bases). The sequence was collected from a middle-aged woman who had recovered from COVID-19. Sequencing was performed on peripheral blood. In nucleotides, the CDR3 is TGTGCCAGCAGTACTGGGGCGGGGAAGACTGAAGCTTTCTTT. This codes for CASSTGAGKTEAFF.